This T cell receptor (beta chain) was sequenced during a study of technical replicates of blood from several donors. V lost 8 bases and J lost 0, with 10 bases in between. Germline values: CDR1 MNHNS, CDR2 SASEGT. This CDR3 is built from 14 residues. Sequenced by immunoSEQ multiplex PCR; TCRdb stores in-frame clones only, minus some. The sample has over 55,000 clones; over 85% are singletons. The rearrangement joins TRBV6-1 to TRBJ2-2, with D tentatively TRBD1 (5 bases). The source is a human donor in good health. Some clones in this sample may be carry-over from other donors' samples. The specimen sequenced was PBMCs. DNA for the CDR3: TGTGCCAGCGACCCAGGGTCGAACACCGGGGAGCTGTTTTTT. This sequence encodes CASDPGSNTGELFF.